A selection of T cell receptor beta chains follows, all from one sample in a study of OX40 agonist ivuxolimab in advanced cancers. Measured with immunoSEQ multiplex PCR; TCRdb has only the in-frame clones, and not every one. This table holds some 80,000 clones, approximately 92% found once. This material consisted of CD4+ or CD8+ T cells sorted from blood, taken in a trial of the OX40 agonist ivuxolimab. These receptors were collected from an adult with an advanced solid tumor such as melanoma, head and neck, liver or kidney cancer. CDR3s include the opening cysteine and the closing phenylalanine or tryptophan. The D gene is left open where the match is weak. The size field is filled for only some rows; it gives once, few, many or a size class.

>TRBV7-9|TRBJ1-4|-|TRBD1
TGTGCCAGCAGCGACAGGGGGACTAATGAAAAACTGTTTTTT
CASSDRGTNEKLFF
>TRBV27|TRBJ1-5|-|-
TGTGCCAGCAGTTTAATAGGGAACAGGAATCAGCCCCAGCATTTT
CASSLIGNRNQPQHF
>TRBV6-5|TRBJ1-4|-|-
TGTGCCAGCAGTTACTCGAAAGGGGGTGGCGAAAAACTGTTTTTT
CASSYSKGGGEKLFF
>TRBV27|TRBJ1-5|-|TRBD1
TGTGCCAGCAGTGTGACAGGGCGAGGCAATCAGCCCCAGCATTTT
CASSVTGRGNQPQHF
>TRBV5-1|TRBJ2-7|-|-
TGCGCCAGCAGCGATCCCAGGGAGAACTACGAGCAGTACTTC
CASSDPRENYEQYF
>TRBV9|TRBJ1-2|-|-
TGTGCCAGCAGCGTAACCGGGAGCTCCGGCTCGGGCTACACCTTC
CASSVTGSSGSGYTF
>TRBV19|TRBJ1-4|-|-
TGTGCCAGTAGTACAACAGGAGGGTTTGGGGAAAAACTGTTTTTT
CASSTTGGFGEKLFF
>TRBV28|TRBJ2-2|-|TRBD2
TGTGCCAGCAGAACTAGCGGGATGGGCGGGGAGCTGTTTTTT
CASRTSGMGGELFF
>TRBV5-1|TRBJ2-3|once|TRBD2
TGCGCCAGCAGCTGGACGAGACTAGCGGGCCTCACAGATACGCAGTATTTT
CASSWTRLAGLTDTQYF
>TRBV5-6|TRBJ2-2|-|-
TGTGCCAGCAGCTGGGAGAGGACCGGGGAGCTGTTTTTT
CASSWERTGELFF
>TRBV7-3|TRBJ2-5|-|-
TGTGCCAGCAGCTTAGGACAAAAAGAGACCCAGTACTTC
CASSLGQKETQYF
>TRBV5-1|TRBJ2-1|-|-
TGCGCCAGCAGCTTCCTGGCTACCCCGGGGAATGAGCAGTTCTTC
CASSFLATPGNEQFF
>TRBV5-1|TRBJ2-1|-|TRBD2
TGCGCCAGCAGCGTTAGCGGGAGTGCCGGTGAGCAGTTCTTC
CASSVSGSAGEQFF
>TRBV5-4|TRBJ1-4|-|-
TGTGCCAGCAGCCTTGAGATTAATGAAAAACTGTTTTTT
CASSLEINEKLFF
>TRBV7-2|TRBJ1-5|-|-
TGTGCCAGCAGCTTAATGCCTACGAATCAGCCCCAGCATTTT
CASSLMPTNQPQHF
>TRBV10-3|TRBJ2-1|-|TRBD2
TGTGCCATCAGGAGGAGCGGGAGCTCCTACAATGAGCAGTTCTTC
CAIRRSGSSYNEQFF
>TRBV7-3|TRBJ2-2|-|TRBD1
TGTGCCAGCAGGCGACAGGGGTCCACCGGGGAGCTGTTTTTT
CASRRQGSTGELFF
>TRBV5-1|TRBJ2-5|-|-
TGCGCCAGCAGCTCCGGGACCCGAGGGGAGACCCAGTACTTC
CASSSGTRGETQYF
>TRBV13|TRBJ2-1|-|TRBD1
TGTGCCAGCAGCTTAGACGGACAGGGGCGAAATGAGCAGTTCTTC
CASSLDGQGRNEQFF
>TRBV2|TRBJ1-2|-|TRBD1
TGTGCCAGCGGGACAGGGGGCATCTATGGCTACACCTTC
CASGTGGIYGYTF
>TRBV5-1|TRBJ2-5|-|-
TGCGCCAGCAGCTTGGTAGGTCGGACAGAGACCCAGTACTTC
CASSLVGRTETQYF
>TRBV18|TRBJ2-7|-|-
TGTGCCAGCTCACCTGCGGGTCACGAGCAGTACTTC
CASSPAGHEQYF
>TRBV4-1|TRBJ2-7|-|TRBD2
TGCGCCAGCAGCCAAGATGGGGGAGGGATGGAGTACTTC
CASSQDGGGMEYF
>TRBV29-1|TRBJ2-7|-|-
TGCAGCGTTGTAGGTTCGGGACAACGTCTCCAGCAGTACTTC
CSVVGSGQRLQQYF